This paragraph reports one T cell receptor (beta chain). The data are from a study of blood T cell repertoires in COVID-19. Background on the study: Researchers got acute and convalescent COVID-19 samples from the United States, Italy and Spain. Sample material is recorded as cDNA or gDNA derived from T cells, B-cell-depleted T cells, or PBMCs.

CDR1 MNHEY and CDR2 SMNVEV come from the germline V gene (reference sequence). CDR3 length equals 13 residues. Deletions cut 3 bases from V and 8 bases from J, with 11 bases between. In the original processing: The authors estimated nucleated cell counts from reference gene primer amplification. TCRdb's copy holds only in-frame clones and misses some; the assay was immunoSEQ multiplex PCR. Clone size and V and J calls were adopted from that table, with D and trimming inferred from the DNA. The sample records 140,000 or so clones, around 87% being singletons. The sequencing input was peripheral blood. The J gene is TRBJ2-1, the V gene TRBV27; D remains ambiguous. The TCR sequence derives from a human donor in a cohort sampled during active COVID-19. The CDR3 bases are TGTGCCAGCAGTTTTTCTAGAATCCATGAGCAGTTCTTC. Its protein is CASSFSRIHEQFF.